This TCR beta chain emerged from a study of blood T cell repertoires in COVID-19. The wider study: The United States, Italy and Spain supplied acute and convalescent COVID-19 samples. Sources were T cells, B-cell-depleted T cells, or PBMCs; the material itself was cDNA or gDNA.

Per the authors' pipeline: Researchers report that nucleated cell counts were estimated from reference gene primer amplification. The data were produced by immunoSEQ multiplex PCR, yet TCRdb's version contains in-frame clones alone and is incomplete. That table supplies the V and J calls and clone size; D and trimming were determined from the DNA. The table lists some 290,000 clones, 86% of them singletons. CDR3 length: 13 amino acids. In germline, CDR1 is SEHNR, CDR2 FQNEAQ (reference sequence). With 5 bases removed from V and 8 bases from J, the gap between germline ends came to 15 bases. Seattle patients were enrolled while actively infected and followed longitudinally.

This TCR was recovered from a woman aged 30 to 39 with COVID-19, enrolled during active disease. The sample comprised peripheral blood. The chain is built from TRBV7-9 and TRBJ1-2; unclear D gene. CDR3 DNA sequence: TGTGCCAGCAGCCCACAAGGGAGATCGGGCTACACCTTC. Its translation: CASSPQGRSGYTF.